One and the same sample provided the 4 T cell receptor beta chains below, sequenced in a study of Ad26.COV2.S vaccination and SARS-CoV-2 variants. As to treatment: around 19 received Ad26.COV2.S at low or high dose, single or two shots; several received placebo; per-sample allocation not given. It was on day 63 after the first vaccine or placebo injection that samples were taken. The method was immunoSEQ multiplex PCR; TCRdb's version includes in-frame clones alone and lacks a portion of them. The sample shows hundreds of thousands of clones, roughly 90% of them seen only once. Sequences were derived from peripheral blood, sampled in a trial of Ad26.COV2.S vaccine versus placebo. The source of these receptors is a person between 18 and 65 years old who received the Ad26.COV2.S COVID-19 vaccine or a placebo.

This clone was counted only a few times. Here the CDR3 reads CASSMDRGAYEQYF. The DNA of the CDR3 is TGTGCCAGTAGTATGGACAGGGGGGCCTACGAGCAGTACTTC. The chain carries TRBV19 and TRBJ2-7; 10 nucleotides line up with TRBD1. J lost 2 bases, V lost 3 bases, and 1 base had no gene match. This CDR3 has 14 amino acids. CDR1 and CDR2 (germline): LNHDA, SQIVND (reference sequence).

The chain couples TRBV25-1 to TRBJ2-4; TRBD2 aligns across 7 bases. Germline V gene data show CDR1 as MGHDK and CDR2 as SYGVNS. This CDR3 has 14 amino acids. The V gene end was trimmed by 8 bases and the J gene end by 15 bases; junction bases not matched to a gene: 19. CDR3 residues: CASGHGGGRAPLYF. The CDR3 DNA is TGTGCCAGCGGCCATGGGGGGGGTAGAGCCCCGCTGTACTTC.

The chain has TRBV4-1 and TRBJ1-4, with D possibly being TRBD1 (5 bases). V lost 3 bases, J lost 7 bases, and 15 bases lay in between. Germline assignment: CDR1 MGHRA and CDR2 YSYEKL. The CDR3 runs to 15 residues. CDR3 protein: CASSQIGDWGEKLFF. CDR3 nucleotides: TGCGCCAGCAGCCAGATAGGGGATTGGGGTGAAAAACTGTTTTTT.

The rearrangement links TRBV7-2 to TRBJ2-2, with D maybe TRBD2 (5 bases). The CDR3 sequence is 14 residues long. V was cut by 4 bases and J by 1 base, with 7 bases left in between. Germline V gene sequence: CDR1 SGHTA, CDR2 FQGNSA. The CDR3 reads CASSSGLNTGELFF. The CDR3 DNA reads TGTGCCAGCAGCTCCGGACTGAACACCGGGGAGCTGTTTTTT. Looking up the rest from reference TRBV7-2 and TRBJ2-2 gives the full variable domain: GAGVSQSPSNKVTEKGKDVELRCDPISGHTALYWYRQSLGQGLEFLIYFQGNSAPDKSGLPSDRFSAERTGGSVSTLTIQRTQQEDSAVYLCASSSGLNTGELFFGEGSRLTVL.